A selection of T cell receptor beta chains follows, all from one sample in a study of blood T cell repertoires in COVID-19. Repertoires were generated with immunoSEQ multiplex PCR, while TCRdb's copy carries only in-frame clones and drops some. This table holds approximately 130,000 clones, 70% to 90% found once. The specimen was peripheral blood. These receptors came from a man aged 55-75 years with acute or convalescent COVID-19. CDR3s include the opening cysteine and the closing phenylalanine or tryptophan. A D gene is named only where the DNA matches it firmly. Some rows mark clone size as missing; the rest say once, few, many or name a class of expanded clone.

v_call: TRBV15; j_call: TRBJ2-5; clone_size: NA; d_call: TRBD1; cdr3_nt: TGTGCCACCAACGAGGGACAGGGGGCAAGGGAGACCCAGTACTTC; cdr3_aa: CATNEGQGARETQYF
v_call: TRBV28; j_call: TRBJ1-5; clone_size: NA; d_call: TRBD1; cdr3_nt: TGTGCCAGCAGTGGACGGACAGGGGGACACCAGCCCCAGCATTTT; cdr3_aa: CASSGRTGGHQPQHF
v_call: TRBV5-1; j_call: TRBJ1-6; clone_size: NA; d_call: NA; cdr3_nt: TGCGCCAGCAGCTTGGAAATCGGCAGGGTAGGCTCACCCCTCCACTTT; cdr3_aa: CASSLEIGRVGSPLHF
v_call: TRBV12-3/TRBV12-4; j_call: TRBJ1-1; clone_size: once; d_call: NA; cdr3_nt: TGTGCCAGCAGCTCGTCGGGGTGGACTGAAGCTTTCTTT; cdr3_aa: CASSSSGWTEAFF
v_call: TRBV28; j_call: TRBJ1-3; clone_size: once; d_call: NA; cdr3_nt: TGTGCCAGCACGGACAGCGTCTTCTCTGGAAACACCATATATTTT; cdr3_aa: CASTDSVFSGNTIYF
v_call: TRBV15; j_call: TRBJ2-2; clone_size: once; d_call: TRBD2; cdr3_nt: TGTGCCACCAGCAAGCGAGTGTCACAGGGACTAGCGGGACTTATGTTTCCCGGGGAGCTGTTTTTT; cdr3_aa: CATSKRVSQGLAGLMFPGELFF
v_call: TRBV9; j_call: TRBJ2-3; clone_size: NA; d_call: TRBD2; cdr3_nt: TGTGCCAGCAGCCCGACTAGCGGATTCACAGATACGCAGTATTTT; cdr3_aa: CASSPTSGFTDTQYF
v_call: TRBV28; j_call: TRBJ2-1; clone_size: NA; d_call: TRBD2; cdr3_nt: TGTGCCAGCAGTTTAGGGACTAGCGGGAAGGTGTTAAATGAGCAGTTCTTC; cdr3_aa: CASSLGTSGKVLNEQFF
v_call: TRBV27; j_call: TRBJ2-3; clone_size: NA; d_call: TRBD1; cdr3_nt: TGTGCCAGCAGCAAAGGGACAGGGGGCCCAGATACGCAGTATTTT; cdr3_aa: CASSKGTGGPDTQYF
v_call: TRBV5-1; j_call: TRBJ1-1; clone_size: many; d_call: TRBD1; cdr3_nt: TGCGCCAGCAGCCGGGGACAGTCGAACACTGAAGCTTTCTTT; cdr3_aa: CASSRGQSNTEAFF
v_call: TRBV6-2/TRBV6-3; j_call: TRBJ2-7; clone_size: NA; d_call: TRBD2; cdr3_nt: TGTGCCAGCAGTCGCAGGACCGGGACTAGCGGCTACGAGCAGTACTTC; cdr3_aa: CASSRRTGTSGYEQYF
v_call: TRBV23-1; j_call: TRBJ1-5; clone_size: few; d_call: NA; cdr3_nt: TGCGCCAGCAGTCAGGGGCCCATACAGGGAAAATATCAGCCCCAGCATTTT; cdr3_aa: CASSQGPIQGKYQPQHF
v_call: TRBV9; j_call: TRBJ1-4; clone_size: NA; d_call: TRBD1; cdr3_nt: TGTGCCAGCAGCGTAGGGGACAGCTCTAATGAAAAACTGTTTTTT; cdr3_aa: CASSVGDSSNEKLFF
v_call: TRBV27; j_call: TRBJ2-4; clone_size: NA; d_call: NA; cdr3_nt: TGTGCCAGCAGTTTCGGCGGCAAAAACATTCAGTACTTC; cdr3_aa: CASSFGGKNIQYF
v_call: TRBV7-9; j_call: TRBJ1-5; clone_size: NA; d_call: NA; cdr3_nt: TGTGCCAGCAGCCCTGGAGGCGCAGGCCCCCAGCATTTT; cdr3_aa: CASSPGGAGPQHF
v_call: TRBV5-6; j_call: TRBJ2-7; clone_size: once; d_call: NA; cdr3_nt: TGTGCCAGCAGCCAGACTTTCGGGGGGCGTAACGAGCAGTACTTC; cdr3_aa: CASSQTFGGRNEQYF
v_call: TRBV7-2; j_call: TRBJ2-7; clone_size: few; d_call: TRBD2; cdr3_nt: TGTGCCAGCAGCTTAGCTAGCGGGAGTCGGTGGGACGAGCAGTACTTC; cdr3_aa: CASSLASGSRWDEQYF
v_call: TRBV5-1; j_call: TRBJ2-5; clone_size: NA; d_call: TRBD2; cdr3_nt: TGCGCCAGCAGCTTGGTTCCGGGAGGGGTGGAGACCCAGTACTTC; cdr3_aa: CASSLVPGGVETQYF
v_call: TRBV27; j_call: TRBJ2-7; clone_size: NA; d_call: TRBD1; cdr3_nt: TGTGCCAGCAGTCCGACAGGGCTGGGCTACGAGCAGTACTTC; cdr3_aa: CASSPTGLGYEQYF
v_call: TRBV7-6; j_call: TRBJ2-1; clone_size: NA; d_call: NA; cdr3_nt: TGTGCCAGCAGCTTAGTCCCCCTCGCGGCAACGTACAATGAGCAGTTCTTC; cdr3_aa: CASSLVPLAATYNEQFF
v_call: TRBV25-1; j_call: TRBJ1-3; clone_size: many; d_call: NA; cdr3_nt: TGTGCCAGCAGAGGGGATTCCTCTGGAAACACCATATATTTT; cdr3_aa: CASRGDSSGNTIYF
v_call: TRBV7-9; j_call: TRBJ2-7; clone_size: NA; d_call: NA; cdr3_nt: TGTGCCAGCGTCGGGTCGAGGTACGAGCAGTACTTC; cdr3_aa: CASVGSRYEQYF
v_call: TRBV15; j_call: TRBJ2-1; clone_size: NA; d_call: TRBD2; cdr3_nt: TGTGCCACCAGCGGTCCTAGCGGGTACGATGAGCAGTTCTTC; cdr3_aa: CATSGPSGYDEQFF
v_call: TRBV28; j_call: TRBJ2-7; clone_size: NA; d_call: TRBD1; cdr3_nt: TGTGCCAGCAGTCACCGGGACAGGGTGTCCTACGAGCAGTACTTC; cdr3_aa: CASSHRDRVSYEQYF
v_call: TRBV5-1; j_call: TRBJ1-5; clone_size: NA; d_call: NA; cdr3_nt: TGCGCCAGCAGCTTCAACGGACAATCTAATCAGCCCCAGCATTTT; cdr3_aa: CASSFNGQSNQPQHF
v_call: TRBV10-1; j_call: TRBJ2-2; clone_size: few; d_call: TRBD2; cdr3_nt: TGCGCCAGCAGCCCCTCGAGCGGGGGGAACACCGGGGAGCTGTTTTTT; cdr3_aa: CASSPSSGGNTGELFF
v_call: TRBV6-5; j_call: TRBJ2-7; clone_size: once; d_call: TRBD2; cdr3_nt: TGTGCCAGCAGTCTAGCGGGGTCCTACGAGCAGTACTTC; cdr3_aa: CASSLAGSYEQYF
v_call: TRBV27; j_call: TRBJ2-1; clone_size: NA; d_call: NA; cdr3_nt: TGTGCCAGCAGTTTATGGACCGGGACTTCAACAAATGAGCAGTTCTTC; cdr3_aa: CASSLWTGTSTNEQFF
v_call: TRBV12-5; j_call: TRBJ2-7; clone_size: once; d_call: TRBD1; cdr3_nt: TGTGCTAGTGGTTTCTTCAGGGGGCTTGAGCAGTACTTC; cdr3_aa: CASGFFRGLEQYF
v_call: TRBV5-4; j_call: TRBJ1-1; clone_size: once; d_call: NA; cdr3_nt: TGTGCCAGCAGCTTGTTTTCAGGAATTTCAAACACTGAAGCTTTCTTT; cdr3_aa: CASSLFSGISNTEAFF
v_call: TRBV7-3; j_call: TRBJ2-1; clone_size: NA; d_call: NA; cdr3_nt: TGTGCCAGCAGCTCGGCCTGGGGCCCCTACAATGAGCAGTTCTTC; cdr3_aa: CASSSAWGPYNEQFF
v_call: TRBV30; j_call: TRBJ1-5; clone_size: NA; d_call: NA; cdr3_nt: TGTGCCTGGGAGCAGGGTAGCAATCAGCCCCAGCATTTT; cdr3_aa: CAWEQGSNQPQHF
v_call: TRBV7-2; j_call: TRBJ2-5; clone_size: NA; d_call: TRBD1; cdr3_nt: TGTGCCAGCAGCTTGGACAGGGTTTGGGAGACCCAGTACTTC; cdr3_aa: CASSLDRVWETQYF
v_call: TRBV4-3; j_call: TRBJ2-1; clone_size: NA; d_call: TRBD2; cdr3_nt: TGCGCCAGCAGCCAATGGCTAGCGGGGAATGAGCAGTTCTTC; cdr3_aa: CASSQWLAGNEQFF
v_call: TRBV7-2; j_call: TRBJ2-3; clone_size: NA; d_call: TRBD2; cdr3_nt: TGTGCCAGCAGCTTAATGGGACTAGCGGGCACAGATACGCAGTATTTT; cdr3_aa: CASSLMGLAGTDTQYF
v_call: TRBV2; j_call: TRBJ2-1; clone_size: NA; d_call: NA; cdr3_nt: TGTGCCAGCAGTACAGGGTACGAGCAGTTCTTC; cdr3_aa: CASSTGYEQFF
v_call: TRBV5-1; j_call: TRBJ2-3; clone_size: NA; d_call: TRBD2; cdr3_nt: TGCGCCAGCAGCTTAATGGCGGGAGTGGGTGCAGATACGCAGTATTTT; cdr3_aa: CASSLMAGVGADTQYF
v_call: TRBV7-2; j_call: TRBJ1-2; clone_size: NA; d_call: NA; cdr3_nt: TGTGCCAGCAGCTTAGAGTATTCAGACAACGGCTACACCTTC; cdr3_aa: CASSLEYSDNGYTF
v_call: TRBV12-3/TRBV12-4; j_call: TRBJ2-7; clone_size: NA; d_call: NA; cdr3_nt: TGTGCCAGCAGTTTCGAGGCAGGAGGCGAGCAGTACTTC; cdr3_aa: CASSFEAGGEQYF
v_call: TRBV5-4; j_call: TRBJ2-5; clone_size: NA; d_call: TRBD1; cdr3_nt: TGTGCCAGCAGCTTGGGACAGGGACGGGAGACCCAGTACTTC; cdr3_aa: CASSLGQGRETQYF
v_call: TRBV19; j_call: TRBJ1-2; clone_size: NA; d_call: NA; cdr3_nt: TGTGCCAGTAGTCCCCGGGGGGTTCTGAACTATGGCTACACCTTC; cdr3_aa: CASSPRGVLNYGYTF
v_call: TRBV5-8; j_call: TRBJ2-3; clone_size: NA; d_call: NA; cdr3_nt: TGTGCCAGCAGCTTTTCACCCGGGACACGAGATACGCAGTATTTT; cdr3_aa: CASSFSPGTRDTQYF
v_call: TRBV19; j_call: TRBJ2-5; clone_size: NA; d_call: NA; cdr3_nt: TGTGCCAGTAGCGGACGGAGGGGAATAGAGACCCAGTACTTC; cdr3_aa: CASSGRRGIETQYF
v_call: TRBV18; j_call: TRBJ2-3; clone_size: NA; d_call: TRBD2; cdr3_nt: TGTGCCAGCTCACGGAGCCGGGGGGAAGATACGCAGTATTTT; cdr3_aa: CASSRSRGEDTQYF
v_call: TRBV7-2; j_call: TRBJ2-5; clone_size: NA; d_call: TRBD1; cdr3_nt: TGTGCCAGCAGCCCGACAGGGATTAATCGGGAGACCCAGTACTTC; cdr3_aa: CASSPTGINRETQYF
v_call: TRBV6-6; j_call: TRBJ2-6; clone_size: NA; d_call: TRBD1; cdr3_nt: TGTGCCAGCAGCTCCCACAGGGGGCCAGGGGCCAACGTCCTGACTTTC; cdr3_aa: CASSSHRGPGANVLTF
v_call: TRBV19; j_call: TRBJ2-5; clone_size: NA; d_call: TRBD2; cdr3_nt: TGTGCCAGTAGTCTGACTAGCGACCAAGAGACCCAGTACTTC; cdr3_aa: CASSLTSDQETQYF
v_call: TRBV2; j_call: TRBJ1-1; clone_size: few; d_call: TRBD1; cdr3_nt: TGTGCCAGCAGTGGGGGGACAGCAAACACTGAAGCTTTCTTT; cdr3_aa: CASSGGTANTEAFF